Presented here are 9 T cell receptor beta chains from one specimen sequenced in a study of graft-versus-host responses after intestinal transplantation. Antigen specificity for these receptors is unknown. The table came from immunoSEQ multiplex PCR; TCRdb's copy has only in-frame clones and leaves some out. The table includes more than 75,000 clones, about 91% detected once. Specimen: unstimulated CD4+ T cells sorted from spleen or lymph node cells, collected before transplant. These receptor sequences come from a human donor who was the organ donor for an intestinal transplant.

The CDR3 DNA is TGTGCACCATTCGGGCTAGCGGGCGTCGACGAGCAGTACTTC. Protein product: CAPFGLAGVDEQYF. The gene calls are TRBV12-2 and TRBJ2-7; no check of the table's D call, TRBD2, against the DNA was made. TRBV12-2 corresponds to a pseudogene. CDR3 size: 14 residues.

The chain couples TRBV30 to TRBJ2-2, with unresolved D. V lost 0 bases, J lost 4 bases, and 9 bases lay in between. CDR1 is GTSNPN, CDR2 SVGIG, per germline (reference sequence). The CDR3 totals 14 residues. CDR3 DNA: TGTGCCTGGAGTGTATTCGGTGGCACCGGGGAGCTGTTTTTT. It yields the protein CAWSVFGGTGELFF. Looking up the rest from reference TRBV30 and TRBJ2-2 gives the full variable domain: SQTIHQWPATLVQPVGSPLSLECTVEGTSNPNLYWYRQAAGRGLQLLFYSVGIGQISSEVPQNLSASRPQDRQFILSSKKLLLSDSGFYLCAWSVFGGTGELFFGEGSRLTVL.

This rearrangement joins TRBV5-8 to TRBJ1-1, with 7 bases aligning to TRBD1. The V gene's germline CDR1 is SGHTS and CDR2 YDEGEE. There are 18 residues in the CDR3. V was pared by 2 bases and J by 5 bases, with 18 bases of the junction left unmatched. CDR3 nucleotide sequence: TGTGCCAGCAGCTTAATCGGCGGGACAGCCCCTCTGAGGACTGAAGCTTTCTTT. Translated, it gives CASSLIGGTAPLRTEAFF.

This chain uses TRBV18 with TRBJ1-4; D gene ambiguous. This CDR3 spans 16 amino acids. V was pared by 2 bases and J by 5 bases, with 15 bases between. Germline-derived CDR1 and CDR2 are KGHSH and LQKENI. The CDR3 protein is CASSPIAARENEKLFF. The DNA of the CDR3 is TGTGCCAGCTCACCAATCGCGGCCAGAGAGAATGAAAAACTGTTTTTT.

This chain connects TRBV20-1 to TRBJ2-4; D perhaps matches TRBD2 (5 bases). The CDR3 is 11 amino acids. Germline V lookup: CDR1 DFQATT, CDR2 SNEGSKA (reference sequence). Trimming removed 3 bases from V and 9 bases from J, with 9 bases in between. CDR3 nucleotide sequence: TGCAGTGCTAGCGCGGGTCTCATTCAGTACTTC. The encoded protein is CSASAGLIQYF.

V and J are TRBV18 and TRBJ1-1, with D perhaps matching TRBD1 (5 bases). Germline V gene lookup returns CDR1 KGHSH and CDR2 LQKENI. The CDR3 spans 16 residues. The germline V and J ends were trimmed by 3 bases and 0 bases, with 14 bases remaining between them. CDR3 DNA: TGTGCCAGCTCACCGCCCAGGGTGTCCATGAACACTGAAGCTTTCTTT. This encodes CASSPPRVSMNTEAFF. The whole variable domain, remainder taken from reference TRBV18 and TRBJ1-1, is NAGVMQNPRHLVRRRGQEARLRCSPMKGHSHVYWYRQLPEEGLKFMVYLQKENIIDESGMPKERFSAEFPKEGPSILRIQQVVRGDSAAYFCASSPPRVSMNTEAFFGQGTRLTVV.

This clone occurred once. The chain carries TRBV25-1 and TRBJ1-1; D perhaps matches TRBD1 (5 bases). Germline V gives CDR1 MGHDK, CDR2 SYGVNS. Trimming took 5 bases from V and 4 from J, leaving 17 bases between them. This CDR3 comprises 15 residues. This CDR3 reads CASSFQGAVGTEAFF. The CDR3 coding sequence is TGTGCCAGCAGTTTTCAAGGGGCGGTAGGCACTGAAGCTTTCTTT.

The chain uses TRBV20-1 and TRBJ2-1; D is undetermined. Trimming took 8 bases from V and 9 from J, leaving 14 bases between them. Germline V gives CDR1 DFQATT, CDR2 SNEGSKA (reference sequence). This CDR3 region has 11 residues. The CDR3 nucleotides are TGCAGTTGCCCGGTTTTTGGTGAGCAGTTCTTC. Amino acids: CSCPVFGEQFF.

With regard to this clone: At one end the junction does not follow the germline gene, possibly because of a read error. The same CDR3 can be traced to other DNA sequences in this sample. The CDR3 DNA reads TGCGCCAGCAGTTTTTCAGGGGAGGGCAAAAACATTCAGTACTTC. The encoded protein is CASSFSGEGKNIQYF. This chain uses TRBV28 with TRBJ2-4; D is possibly TRBD2 (7 bases). This CDR3 contains 15 residues. Germline CDR1 is MDHEN and CDR2 is SYDVKM.